Below, 5 T cell receptor beta chains from the same sample are listed, as sequenced in a study of blood T cell repertoires in COVID-19. Some clones are missing from TCRdb's copy, which holds only in-frame ones; the method was immunoSEQ multiplex PCR. There are more than 85,000 clones in the sample; approximately 68% occur only once, and approximately 8% lies in the top ten. Sequencing used peripheral blood. The receptor set was obtained from a woman aged 55-69 years with acute or convalescent COVID-19.

CDR3 DNA: TGTGCCAGCAGTTACTGGGGGGAAGAGACCCAGTACTTC. Amino acids: CASSYWGEETQYF. The chain joins TRBV6-5 to TRBJ2-5; D perhaps matches TRBD2 (6 bases). The CDR3 loop spans 13 amino acids. Germline V gene data show CDR1 as MNHEY and CDR2 as SVGAGI. V lost 1 base to trimming and J lost 3 bases, with 6 bases between them.

The genes are TRBV4-2 and TRBJ2-7, with D possibly TRBD1 on 6 matching bases. Germline CDR1 reads LGHNA; CDR2 reads YNFKEQ. V was shortened by 4 bases and J by 2 bases, with 12 bases between the two germline ends. CDR3 size: 14 residues. The CDR3 region has the DNA TGTGCCAGCAGCCCGGACAGCCCAACCTACGAGCAGTACTTC. It yields the protein CASSPDSPTYEQYF.

The chain couples TRBV27 to TRBJ1-3; no clear D gene. The CDR3 spans 17 residues. Germline CDR1 MNHEY, CDR2 SMNVEV (reference sequence). V was shortened by 0 bases and J by 0 bases, with 12 bases between the two germline ends. The CDR3 region is CASSLSDLINSGNTIYF. DNA of the CDR3: TGTGCCAGCAGTTTATCGGACTTAATAAACTCTGGAAACACCATATATTTT.

The table lists this clone with a few counts. The DNA of the CDR3 is TGTGCCAGCAGCTTGGCGGGGGGAGGTCAGCCCCAGCATTTT. This translates into CASSLAGGGQPQHF. The chain combines TRBV5-6 with TRBJ1-5, with D tentatively TRBD1 (5 bases). Per the germline V gene, CDR1 is SGHDT and CDR2 is YYEEEE. With 0 bases removed from V and 6 bases from J, the gap between germline ends came to 10 bases. This CDR3 spans 14 amino acids. Variable domain in full (rest from reference TRBV5-6 and TRBJ1-5): DAGVTQSPTHLIKTRGQQVTLRCSPKSGHDTVSWYQQALGQGPQFIFQYYEEEERQRGNFPDRFSGHQFPNYSSELNVNALLLGDSALYLCASSLAGGGQPQHFGDGTRLSIL.

This rearrangement joins TRBV30 to TRBJ1-1, with 7 bases identical to TRBD1. Germline values: CDR1 GTSNPN, CDR2 SVGIG (reference sequence). Unmatched junction bases numbered 10, after V lost 2 bases and J lost 4 bases. This CDR3 region has 15 residues. CDR3 in DNA: TGTGCCTGGAGTACAGCAGGGGGTTTTAGCACTGAAGCTTTCTTT. It yields the protein CAWSTAGGFSTEAFF.